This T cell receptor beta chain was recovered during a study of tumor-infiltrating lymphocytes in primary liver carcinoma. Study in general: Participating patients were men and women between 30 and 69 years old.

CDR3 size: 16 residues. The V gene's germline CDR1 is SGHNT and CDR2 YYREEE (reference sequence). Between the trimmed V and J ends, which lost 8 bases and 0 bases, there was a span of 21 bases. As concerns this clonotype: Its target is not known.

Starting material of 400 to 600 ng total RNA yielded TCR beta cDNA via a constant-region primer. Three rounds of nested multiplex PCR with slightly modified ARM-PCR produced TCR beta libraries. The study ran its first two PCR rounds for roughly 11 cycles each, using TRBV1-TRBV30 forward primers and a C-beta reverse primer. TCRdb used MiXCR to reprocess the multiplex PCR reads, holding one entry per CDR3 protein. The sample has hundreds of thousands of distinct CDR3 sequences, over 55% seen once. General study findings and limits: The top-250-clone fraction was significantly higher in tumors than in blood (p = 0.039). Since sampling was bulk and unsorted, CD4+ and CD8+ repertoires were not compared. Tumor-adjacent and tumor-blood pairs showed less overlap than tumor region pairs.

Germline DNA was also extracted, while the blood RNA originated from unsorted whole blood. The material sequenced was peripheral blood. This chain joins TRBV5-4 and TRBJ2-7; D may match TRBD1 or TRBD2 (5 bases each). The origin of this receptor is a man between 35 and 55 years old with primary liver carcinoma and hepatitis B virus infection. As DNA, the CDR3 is TGTGCCAGTAGCCCCGACGGTGGGACGCTCTCCTACGAGCAGTACTTC. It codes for CASSPDGGTLSYEQYF.